This passage covers 22 T cell receptor beta chains from one sample sequenced in a study of post-analysis software for immune sequencing data. Whole-study results and caveats: TRBV5-6, TRBV5-1 and TRBV20-1 belonged to a set of five TRBV segments that were more frequent in patients than controls.

Prepared TCR beta cDNA libraries contained unique molecular identifiers. One entry per CDR3 protein, called by TCRdb with MiXCR from the PCR reads. The sample has about 430,000 distinct CDR3 sequences; over 30% are singletons. These receptors lack a known antigen. The specimen sequenced was blood. These receptors came from a girl aged 2 to 9 with multiple sclerosis.

The chain carries TRBV6-5 and TRBJ1-6, with a tentative D call TRBD1 (5 bases). Between the trimmed V and J ends, which lost 6 bases and 2 bases, there was a span of 5 bases. Germline CDR1 is MNHEY and CDR2 is SVGAGI. The CDR3 runs 13 residues. Here the CDR3 reads CASRDTYNSPLHF. As DNA, the CDR3 is TGTGCCAGCAGGGACACCTATAATTCACCCCTCCACTTT.

This clonotype has a handful of counts. This chain connects TRBV6-6 to TRBJ2-7; D uncertain. The CDR3 covers 13 residues. Trimming cost V 6 bases and J 3 bases, with 12 bases left between them. Per germline, CDR1 MNHNY and CDR2 SVGAGI (reference sequence). This CDR3 reads CASRNYISYEQYF. The DNA of the CDR3 is TGTGCCAGCAGAAACTATATTAGCTACGAGCAGTACTTC.

The chain is built from TRBV13 and TRBJ2-4; D gene unclear. The V and J ends lost 2 bases and 5 bases respectively, with 13 bases between them. This CDR3 region has 15 residues. Per the germline V gene, CDR1 is PRHDT and CDR2 is FYEKMQ (reference sequence). For the CDR3, the DNA is TGTGCCAGCAGCTTACGTGGGCTGGGCGAAAACATTCAGTACTTC. This codes for CASSLRGLGENIQYF.

This clonotype was observed a handful of times. V gene TRBV7-2 combines with J gene TRBJ1-1; D may be TRBD1 (5 bases). In germline, CDR1 is SGHTA, CDR2 FQGNSA. Trimming took 2 bases from V and 2 from J, leaving 12 bases between them. The CDR3 totals 15 residues. The CDR3 coding sequence is TGTGCCAGCAGCTTATTGGGACTGGTCAACACTGAAGCTTTCTTT. It translates to CASSLLGLVNTEAFF.

The chain links TRBV12-3 or TRBV12-4 to TRBJ2-1; D not resolved. V shed 2 bases and J shed 7 bases, with 6 bases lying between them. The CDR3 is 12 amino acids. Here the CDR3 reads CASSLQVNEQFF. CDR3 nucleotide sequence: TGTGCCAGCAGTTTACAGGTGAATGAGCAGTTCTTC.

This rearrangement joins TRBV5-1 to TRBJ2-2, with unresolved D. V dropped 2 bases and J dropped 3 bases, with 2 bases sitting between them. Per the germline V gene, CDR1 is SGHRS and CDR2 is YFSETQ. The CDR3 loop spans 12 amino acids. In DNA form, the CDR3 reads TGCGCCAGCAGCTTCGACACCGGGGAGCTGTTTTTT. Protein sequence: CASSFDTGELFF.

This clonotype showed up just a few times. V and J are TRBV11-2 and TRBJ1-5; D perhaps matches TRBD1 (5 bases). V lost 3 bases, J lost 7 bases, and 13 bases lay in between. CDR1 is SGHAT and CDR2 is FQNNGV in the germline V gene. The CDR3 has 14 residues. The CDR3 reads CASSLVSGFQPQHF. CDR3 DNA sequence: TGTGCCAGCAGCTTGGTCTCAGGGTTCCAGCCCCAGCATTTT.

There are a few counts of this clonotype. J is TRBJ1-2 and V is TRBV6-1; unclear D gene. The germline V gene encodes CDR1 MNHNS and CDR2 SASEGT. This CDR3 spans 12 amino acids. V was trimmed by 6 bases and J by 8 bases, leaving 13 bases between them. CDR3 nucleotides: TGTGCCAGCAGGGACGGCCGGGTGGGCTACACCTTC. Its protein product is CASRDGRVGYTF.

This chain connects TRBV4-1 to TRBJ1-4; D remains ambiguous. The ends were cut back, 2 bases at V and 8 bases at J, with 9 bases in the middle. The CDR3 totals 13 residues. CDR1 and CDR2 (germline): MGHRA, YSYEKL. This CDR3 is CASSQWTGEKLFF. The CDR3 nucleotides are TGCGCCAGCAGCCAATGGACCGGAGAAAAACTGTTTTTT.

V and J are TRBV7-8 and TRBJ1-1, with D tentatively TRBD1 (5 bases). The CDR3 totals 16 residues. Between the trimmed V and J ends, which lost 0 bases and 4 bases, there was a span of 15 bases. Germline CDR1 and CDR2: SGHVS and FQNEAQ. The CDR3 DNA is TGTGCCAGCAGCTTAGCGGTCGTCGGGGGTCGCACTGAAGCTTTCTTT. Amino acid sequence: CASSLAVVGGRTEAFF.

Only a few counts were recorded for this clonotype. This chain's CDR3 is CASSINGRRDTQYF. The CDR3, as DNA: TGTGCCAGTAGTATCAACGGCCGGCGAGATACGCAGTATTTT. The chain employs TRBV19 and TRBJ2-3; D uncertain. Germline lookup yields CDR1 LNHDA and CDR2 SQIVND (reference sequence). CDR3 length equals 14 residues. V was clipped by 3 bases and J by 5 bases, with 12 bases between them.

This rearrangement joins TRBV29-1 to TRBJ1-2; D might be TRBD1 (5 bases). The CDR3 sequence is 13 residues long. Germline lookup yields CDR1 SQVTM and CDR2 ANQGSEA. V lost 6 bases to trimming and J lost 2 bases, with 13 bases between them. CDR3 amino acids: CSVGTGSNYGYTF. CDR3 nucleotides: TGCAGCGTGGGGACGGGATCAAACTATGGCTACACCTTC.

To note about this clonotype: At one end, the junction sequence differs from germline, possibly due to a read error. This sequence joins TRBV10-3 and TRBJ2-7; D remains unclear. Germline V gives CDR1 ENHRY, CDR2 SYGVKD. The CDR3 runs to 15 residues. The CDR3 sequence: CAISASSASSYGQYF. CDR3 nucleotides: TGTGCCATCAGTGCATCCAGCGCTTCCTCCTACGGGCAGTACTTC.

This sequence joins TRBV7-2 and TRBJ2-1; tentatively, D is TRBD2 (7 bases). The CDR3 contains 15 residues. Germline V gene data show CDR1 as SGHTA and CDR2 as FQGNSA. Trimming took off 6 bases at V and 4 bases at J, with 16 bases between the two ends. The DNA for the CDR3 is TGTGCCAGCAGGGGCGCGGGGGCTTCATACAATGAGCAGTTCTTC. Translated, it gives CASRGAGASYNEQFF.

The chain employs TRBV20-1 and TRBJ2-1, with D possibly matching TRBD1 (5 bases). V was trimmed by 8 bases and J by 5 bases, leaving 16 bases between them. Germline loops: CDR1 DFQATT, CDR2 SNEGSKA (reference sequence). The CDR3 has 13 amino acids. The CDR3 DNA sequence: TGCAGTACTCCCCCCAGGGTCCACAATGAGCAGTTCTTC. It codes for CSTPPRVHNEQFF.

This clonotype was counted between two and nine times. The V gene is TRBV4-2, the J gene TRBJ2-3, with D possibly TRBD2 on 6 matching bases. V was clipped by 3 bases and J by 4 bases, with 17 bases between them. Germline V lookup: CDR1 LGHNA, CDR2 YNFKEQ. There are 16 residues in the CDR3. The chain's CDR3 is CASSQGGANLPDTQYF. In DNA form, the CDR3 reads TGTGCCAGCAGCCAGGGCGGGGCTAACTTACCAGATACGCAGTATTTT.

The chain employs TRBV5-1 and TRBJ2-1; D may be TRBD2 (7 bases). Trimming left V 7 bases short and J 7 bases short, with 15 bases between. CDR3 size: 13 residues. CDR1 and CDR2 (germline): SGHRS, YFSETQ. In DNA, the CDR3 is TGCGCCAGCTCCCGGGGGGCGGTTAATGAGCAGTTCTTC. This encodes CASSRGAVNEQFF.

The chain links TRBV28 to TRBJ1-5; a weak D match, TRBD1 (5 bases). The germline gives CDR1 MDHEN, CDR2 SYDVKM. With 5 bases removed from V and 2 bases from J, the gap between germline ends came to 16 bases. The CDR3 has 16 amino acids. CDR3 nucleotide sequence: TGTGCCAGCAGTATCGACAGATGGGGGGGCAATCAGCCCCAGCATTTT. This translates into CASSIDRWGGNQPQHF.

The rearrangement joins TRBV6-5 to TRBJ1-1, with D tentatively TRBD1 (6 bases). Per the germline V gene, CDR1 is MNHEY and CDR2 is SVGAGI. The CDR3 spans 14 residues. Between the trimmed V and J ends, which lost 0 bases and 4 bases, there was a span of 9 bases. The CDR3 DNA is TGTGCCAGCAGTTACTCGATAGGGGGCACTGAAGCTTTCTTT. Translated, it gives CASSYSIGGTEAFF.

This chain links TRBV5-1 with TRBJ1-2; TRBD1 aligns across 7 bases. With 0 bases clipped from V and 7 bases from J, the junction kept 12 bases outside the gene matches. Germline CDR1 and CDR2: SGHRS and YFSETQ. This CDR3 is built from 16 residues. DNA of the CDR3: TGCGCCAGCAGCTTGGTCGAGGGGGCAGGCGATTTTGGCTACACCTTC. Its translation is CASSLVEGAGDFGYTF.

The rearrangement links TRBV6-1 to TRBJ1-5, with D perhaps TRBD1 (6 bases). V gave up 6 bases and J gave up 2 bases, with 29 bases separating them. The CDR3 is 20 residues long. Germline CDR1 is MNHNS and CDR2 is SASEGT. This CDR3 is CASSRSRAIGGIVGNQPQHF. The CDR3 nucleotides read TGTGCCAGCAGCCGCTCTCGAGCTATAGGGGGAATCGTTGGCAATCAGCCCCAGCATTTT.

This chain uses TRBV5-1 with TRBJ2-3, with 8 bases aligning to TRBD1. The trim removed 0 bases at V and 4 bases at J, leaving 4 bases unmatched. The CDR3 sequence is 15 residues long. Germline V gene data show CDR1 as SGHRS and CDR2 as YFSETQ. CDR3 nucleotides: TGCGCCAGCAGCTTGGGGGGACAGGCGGCAGATACGCAGTATTTT. Its translation is CASSLGGQAADTQYF.